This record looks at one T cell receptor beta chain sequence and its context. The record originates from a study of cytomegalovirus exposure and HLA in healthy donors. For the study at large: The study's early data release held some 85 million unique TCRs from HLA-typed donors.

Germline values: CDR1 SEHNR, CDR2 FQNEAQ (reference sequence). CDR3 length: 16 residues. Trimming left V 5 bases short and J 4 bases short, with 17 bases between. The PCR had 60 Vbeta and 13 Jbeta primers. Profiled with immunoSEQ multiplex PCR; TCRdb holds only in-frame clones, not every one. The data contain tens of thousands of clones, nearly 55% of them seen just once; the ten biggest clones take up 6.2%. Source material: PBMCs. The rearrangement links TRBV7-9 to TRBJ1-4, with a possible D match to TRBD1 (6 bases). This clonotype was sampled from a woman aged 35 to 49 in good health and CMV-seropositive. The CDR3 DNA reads TGTGCCAGCAGCCCGGGCCTGACAGGTTATAATGAAAAACTGTTTTTT. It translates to CASSPGLTGYNEKLFF.